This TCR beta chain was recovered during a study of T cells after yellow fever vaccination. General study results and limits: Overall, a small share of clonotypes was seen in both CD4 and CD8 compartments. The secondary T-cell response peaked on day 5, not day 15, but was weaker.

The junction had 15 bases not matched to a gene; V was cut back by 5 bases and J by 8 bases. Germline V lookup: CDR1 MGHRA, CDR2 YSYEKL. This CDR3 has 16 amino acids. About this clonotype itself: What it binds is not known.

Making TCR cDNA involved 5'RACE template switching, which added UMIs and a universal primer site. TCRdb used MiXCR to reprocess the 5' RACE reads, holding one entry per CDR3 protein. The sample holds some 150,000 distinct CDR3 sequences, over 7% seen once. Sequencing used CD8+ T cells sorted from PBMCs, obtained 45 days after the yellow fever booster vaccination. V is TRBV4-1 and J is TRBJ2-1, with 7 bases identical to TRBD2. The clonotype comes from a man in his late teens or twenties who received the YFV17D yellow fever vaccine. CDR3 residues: CASSFEGGGGSDEQFF. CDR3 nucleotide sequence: TGCGCCAGCAGCTTCGAGGGCGGGGGAGGGTCGGATGAGCAGTTCTTC.